This TCR beta chain was profiled in a study of glioma-infiltrating T cells (TCRdb year 2016). Study-wide context: The study sequenced TCR alpha- and beta-chain repertoires from glioma tissue, from non-neoplastic brain tissue and from matched peripheral blood mononuclear cells. Each tissue-infiltrating repertoire was compared with the same patient's peripheral blood repertoire to measure divergence between tissue and blood T-cell populations. Three low-grade glioma patients, several primary glioblastoma patients, and three non-glioma patients who contributed non-neoplastic brain tissue made up the paired cohort. What the research found in general, with its limitations: Very few CDR3 sequences were shared between tissue and blood, attributed to high CDR3 diversity and limited sampling. In non-neoplastic patients, VJ-independent divergence between tissue and blood fell below expectation, whereas in all gliomas, and especially in low-grade gliomas, the divergence rose above expectation. Small numbers underpinned the group comparisons: eight or nine glioblastoma patients, three low-grade glioma patients and three non-neoplastic patients.

This clonotype was observed many times. Its cognate antigen has yet to be identified. The CDR3 carries no conserved terminal phenylalanine or tryptophan, so it likely arises from a read error. The CDR1 and CDR2 encoded by the germline V gene (reference sequence) are LNHNV and YYDKDF. The length of the CDR3 is 12 amino acids, counting both ends. Just the 36-base CDR3 DNA is kept, in frame starting at base 1. Cut back by 4 bases and 3 bases, the V and J ends lie 3 bases apart. TCR alpha and beta CDR3 regions were amplified with the iRepertoire nested amplicon-rescue multiplex PCR (arm-PCR) platform from RNA. For one-step reverse transcription and amplification, roughly 95-450 ng of tissue mRNA or PBMC total RNA was used as input. Following bead purification, Illumina adapters were added by a secondary multiplex PCR, and libraries between 200 and 400 bp were gel-purified. Libraries carried internal 6-nucleotide barcodes used for demultiplexing. Sequencing of libraries was performed on an Illumina MiSeq with 2x220 or 2x250 nucleotide paired-end reads. For the original study's pipeline: Paired reads were merged using FLASH 1.2.11 and aligned with BWA-MEM to the GRCh37 human genome, and TRA and TRB reads were then extracted. V and J assignment used an IMGT-derived reference of cassette sequences and CDR3 motifs that included pseudogenes. Three-frame translation of reads was performed, and productive CDR3s were defined as those with a C...FGXG motif and no stop codons. Unique combinations of V-J cassette pair and CDR3 amino acid sequence were defined as clonotypes. Reads were filtered by Hamming distance, thresholded by each sample's sequence error rate in mapped regions. TCRdb itself trimmed the public reads at Q25 with fastp, ran MiXCR and retained productive beta chains. Duplicate CDR3 protein sequences are folded into a single record with the most common DNA and genes. The V and J calls were not made by the authors but by TCRdb's processing. For this sample the table gives 90,000 to 100,000 distinct CDR3 sequences, of which around 40% were detected only once. The ten most abundant clones make up under 40% of the sample.

The clonotype comes from a human donor with low-grade glioma or glioblastoma, undergoing nonglioma brain surgery, or in good health (not recorded which). The chain links TRBV15 with TRBJ2-2; no confident D gene assignment can be made. The sample consisted of glioma tissue, nonneoplastic brain tissue, or PBMCs (not recorded which). The bases are TGTGCCACCAGCATTGACACCGGGGAGCTGTTTGTT. Translation gives CATSIDTGELFV.